Detailed here is one TCR beta chain. TCRdb keeps only in-frame clones here, not all; method: immunoSEQ multiplex PCR. The sample carries roughly 170,000 clones, approximately 94% recorded once. Germline V gene sequence: CDR1 SGHNT, CDR2 YYREEE (reference sequence). CDR3 length: 12 residues. The germline V and J ends were trimmed by 4 bases and 3 bases, with 7 bases remaining between them. These data belong to a study of T cell responses to AZD1222 COVID-19 vaccine. Sample: peripheral blood, taken 28 days after the second AZD1222 dose. This chain uses TRBV5-4 with TRBJ1-2; D gene ambiguous. This sequence originates from an adult who received the AZD1222 COVID-19 vaccine. The CDR3 is CASSAGDYGYTF. The CDR3 DNA sequence: TGTGCCAGCAGCGCCGGGGACTATGGCTACACCTTC. The full variable domain, rest sourced from reference TRBV5-4 and TRBJ1-2, is ETGVTQSPTHLIKTRGQQVTLRCSSQSGHNTVSWYQQALGQGPQFIFQYYREEENGRGNFPPRFSGLQFPNYSSELNVNALELDDSALYLCASSAGDYGYTFGSGTRLTVV.